Ten or more counts support the clone carrying this TCR beta chain. Its target is not known. Read coverage stops 3 residues before the CDR3 terminus; the germline J gene supplies the remainder. CDR3 size: 12 residues. V lost 6 bases and J lost 2, with 11 bases in between. Germline V gene lookup returns CDR1 DFQATT and CDR2 SNEGSKA (reference sequence). Caucasian heritage predominated among both patients and controls. Blood samples were heparinized, about 4.5 to 8.5 ml per donor. The data derive from a study of T cell clonality in common variable immunodeficiency. Study results and limitations: CVID subjects shared fewer TCRbeta clones than healthy controls did. Compared with healthy controls, CVID subjects showed increased TCRbeta clonality, mostly in about a third.

Sequencing was performed with immunoSEQ multiplex PCR; in TCRdb, only in-frame clones are kept and a portion is missing. Recorded here are tens of thousands of clones, none singletons. Sequenced material: peripheral blood mononuclear cells. V and J are TRBV20-1 and TRBJ2-7; D is unresolved. The TCR originated in a person aged 18 to 75 in good health. CDR3 DNA, as far as it was read: TGCAGTGCGACACATAGAGCCTACGAG. Protein product: CSATHRAYE. The CDR3 in its entirety is CSATHRAYEQYF.